These T cell receptor beta chains were read from a single sample in a study of cytomegalovirus exposure and HLA in healthy donors. Measured with immunoSEQ multiplex PCR; TCRdb has only the in-frame clones, and not every one. This listing includes 200,000 to 250,000 clones. The sequencing sample was made of PBMCs. These receptor sequences come from a young woman in good health and CMV-seropositive. Both conserved end residues are part of each CDR3. Fields, in order: V gene, CDR3 protein.

TRBV5-1,CASSLASPRGEQYF
TRBV6-5,CAGSTRIGGTGTQYF
TRBV30,CAWSRGVLAVSSYEQYF
TRBV10-2,CASKTSGGSYNEQFF
TRBV15,CATSRPIDRGWGETQYF
TRBV2,CASSEARALNTGELFF
TRBV9,CASSPRGGETQYF
TRBV9,CASTSGSGTQYF
TRBV19,CASSIPGGTDTQYF
TRBV28,CASSPRLAGGHYEQYF
TRBV6-6,CASSGLAGGDTQYF
TRBV9,CASSVGFRIYSGPEGTQYF
TRBV28,CASSSGLAGLYEQYF
TRBV2,CASSVTVIYGYTF
TRBV6-5,CASSPWRSSGNTIYF
TRBV6-5,CASSSADTQYF
TRBV10-3,CAISGGDSLNTGELFF
TRBV9,CASSGTGATYGYTF
TRBV2,CASSLTAPYNSPLHF